The entry below gives a single T cell receptor beta chain sequence along with its context. As handled by the study authors: Quantification of nucleated cells was approximated via reference gene primer amplification. TCRdb's table, derived via immunoSEQ multiplex PCR, lists solely in-frame clones and lacks some. The V and J calls and clone size come from that table; D and trimming were worked out from the DNA. The sample yields about 170,000 clones, around 78% seen once. This CDR3 contains 14 residues. The V segment lost 6 bases and the J segment 5 bases; nucleotides outside the gene matches: 7. Germline lookup yields CDR1 MNHEY and CDR2 SVGAGI. The data belong to a study of blood T cell repertoires in COVID-19. Turning to the study itself: From the United States, Italy and Spain came samples of acute and convalescent COVID-19. From T cells, B-cell-depleted T cells, or PBMCs came the material, which was cDNA or gDNA.

The gene calls are TRBV6-5 and TRBJ1-2; TRBD1 matches at 9 bases. This receptor was obtained from a woman between 45 and 60 years old who had recovered from COVID-19. The sequenced sample consisted of PBMCs or T cells enriched from blood (not recorded which). CDR3 residues: CASRETGTGYGYTF. For the CDR3, the DNA is TGTGCCAGCAGAGAGACCGGGACAGGGTATGGCTACACCTTC.